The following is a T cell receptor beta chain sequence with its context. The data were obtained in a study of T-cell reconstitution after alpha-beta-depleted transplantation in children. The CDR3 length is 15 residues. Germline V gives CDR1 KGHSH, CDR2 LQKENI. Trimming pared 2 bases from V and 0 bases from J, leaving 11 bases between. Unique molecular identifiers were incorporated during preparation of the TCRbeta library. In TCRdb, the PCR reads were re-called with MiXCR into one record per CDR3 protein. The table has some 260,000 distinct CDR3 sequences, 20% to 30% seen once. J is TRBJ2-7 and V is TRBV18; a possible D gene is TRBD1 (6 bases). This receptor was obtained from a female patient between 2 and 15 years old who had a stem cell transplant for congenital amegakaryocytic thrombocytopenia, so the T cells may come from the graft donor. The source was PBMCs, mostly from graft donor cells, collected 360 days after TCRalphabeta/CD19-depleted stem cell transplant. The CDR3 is CASSPRQESSYEQYF. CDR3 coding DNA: TGTGCCAGCTCACCAAGACAGGAAAGCTCCTACGAGCAGTACTTC.